This TCR beta chain was sequenced during a study of blood T cell repertoires in COVID-19. Study-wide context: Some COVID-19 samples were acute and others convalescent; all came from the United States, Italy and Spain. PBMCs, B-cell-depleted T cells, or T cells were the source of the cDNA or gDNA that made up the material.

Per the study methods: Amplification of reference gene primers provided the estimated nucleated cell counts. Some clones are missing from TCRdb's copy, which holds only in-frame ones; the method was immunoSEQ multiplex PCR. The V and J calls and clone size come from that table; D and trimming were worked out from the DNA. The sample shows 14,000 or so clones, roughly 75% of them seen only once. This clone was detected only a few times. The CDR3 spans 16 residues. Germline V gene sequence: CDR1 MDHEN, CDR2 SYDVKM. Losses at the gene ends were 6 bases for V and 2 bases for J; bases not matched to a gene: 9.

The sequencing sample was made of peripheral blood. The J gene is TRBJ1-2, the V gene TRBV28; 10 bases line up with TRBD1. The origin of this receptor is a boy aged 2 to 9 with active or convalescent COVID-19. CDR3 in DNA: TGTGCCAGCAGAAGACAGGGGGCCCAAAGAAACTATGGCTACACCTTC. The encoded protein is CASRRQGAQRNYGYTF.